What follows describes a single T cell receptor beta chain. Its antigen is not known. This CDR3 is also generated by other DNA sequences in the sample. This record belongs to a study of cytomegalovirus exposure and HLA in healthy donors. Vbeta (60) and Jbeta (13) primers were used in the PCR. Only in-frame clones appear in the TCRdb table, and some are missing; sequencing was by immunoSEQ multiplex PCR. The table records 120,000 to 150,000 clones, less than 85% of them present only once. From germline, CDR1 is MNHNS and CDR2 SASEGT. Losses at the gene ends were 6 bases for V and 0 bases for J; bases not matched to a gene: 1. This CDR3 is 14 amino acids long. Study observations and caveats: Usually a TCR sequence was rare, but some public TCRs were found in many donors. Earlier analysis yielded a pattern in which most TCR beta V segments were productive about 90% or about 30% of the time. Later analysis identified several of the most significant clusters that appeared linked to common viral pathogens.

The receptor was isolated from a man in his forties or fifties in good health and CMV-seropositive. V and J are TRBV6-1 and TRBJ2-3, with 9 bases fitting TRBD1. Sequenced sample: PBMCs. CDR3 sequence (DNA): TGTGCCAGCAGCGACAGGGGGAGCACAGATACGCAGTATTTT. Residues: CASSDRGSTDTQYF.